This T cell receptor (beta chain) is from a study of T cell responses to AZD1222 COVID-19 vaccine. Study-level background: Investigators merged groups given second doses at roughly 4 or roughly 12 weeks. Study results and caveats: White British ancestry dominated among donors, who included more females, and clonal diversity was possibly underestimated. In the spike-specific TCR repertoire, nearly half reportedly target unmutated variant regions.

Points on this clone: Its antigen is not known.

Germline values: CDR1 SGHRS, CDR2 YFSETQ. The V end lost 1 base, the J end lost 0 bases, and 10 bases lay between the germline ends. The CDR3 runs 15 residues. Profiled with immunoSEQ multiplex PCR; TCRdb holds only in-frame clones, not every one. The sample lists about 130,000 clones, about nine tenths occurring once. Specimen: peripheral blood, collected on day 0 of AZD1222 vaccination. This clonotype was obtained from an adult in good health. The genes are TRBV5-1 and TRBJ2-5, with TRBD2 as a possible D gene (5 bases). The CDR3 DNA is TGCGCCAGCAGCTTGCCGGGAACATACCAAGAGACCCAGTACTTC. Translation gives CASSLPGTYQETQYF.